Listed below are T cell receptor beta chains from one sample, sequenced in a study of CD8+ T cells in alopecia areata. The data were produced by immunoSEQ multiplex PCR, yet TCRdb's version contains in-frame clones alone and is incomplete. The sample consists of some 120,000 clones, approximately 54% of them appearing once. Sample: CD8+ T cells sorted from blood, taken at week 24, from a patient treated with tofacitinib. These receptors were collected from a human donor with alopecia areata. CDR3s include the opening cysteine and the closing phenylalanine or tryptophan. Each record gives: D gene, clone size, V gene, J gene, CDR3 protein, CDR3 DNA. A D gene is named only where the DNA matches it firmly. Clone size is given for some rows only: seen once, a few or many times, or a class if the clone is expanded.

d_gene: TRBD1
abundance: .
v_gene: TRBV30
j_gene: TRBJ2-7
CDR3aa: CAWGTASYEQYF
CDR3nt: TGTGCCTGGGGGACAGCGAGCTACGAGCAGTACTTC

d_gene: .
abundance: once
v_gene: TRBV6-5
j_gene: TRBJ2-1
CDR3aa: CASSYNDAPFF
CDR3nt: TGTGCCAGCAGTTACAATGACGCTCCGTTCTTC

d_gene: .
abundance: .
v_gene: TRBV9
j_gene: TRBJ2-3
CDR3aa: CASSVPGDTQYF
CDR3nt: TGTGCCAGCAGCGTACCAGGTGATACGCAGTATTTT

d_gene: TRBD2
abundance: .
v_gene: TRBV9
j_gene: TRBJ2-2
CDR3aa: CASSPRTSPYTGELFF
CDR3nt: TGTGCCAGCAGCCCCCGGACTAGCCCTTACACCGGGGAGCTGTTTTTT

d_gene: .
abundance: .
v_gene: TRBV7-9
j_gene: TRBJ2-7
CDR3aa: CASSKDDSREQYF
CDR3nt: TGTGCCAGCAGCAAAGATGACAGTCGAGAGCAGTACTTC

d_gene: .
abundance: .
v_gene: TRBV30
j_gene: TRBJ1-2
CDR3aa: CAWSGIGRAVGYTF
CDR3nt: TGTGCCTGGAGTGGGATTGGCAGGGCGGTCGGCTACACCTTC

d_gene: TRBD1
abundance: .
v_gene: TRBV5-4
j_gene: TRBJ2-3
CDR3aa: CASSLGQGSDTQYF
CDR3nt: TGTGCCAGCAGCTTGGGACAGGGATCAGATACGCAGTATTTT

d_gene: .
abundance: .
v_gene: TRBV7-6
j_gene: TRBJ2-7
CDR3aa: CASSLGEGEQYF
CDR3nt: TGTGCCAGCAGCTTAGGAGAAGGCGAGCAGTACTTC

d_gene: TRBD2
abundance: .
v_gene: TRBV30
j_gene: TRBJ2-7
CDR3aa: CAWSASGTSEQYF
CDR3nt: TGTGCCTGGAGTGCCAGCGGGACTAGCGAGCAGTACTTC

d_gene: .
abundance: few
v_gene: TRBV7-8
j_gene: TRBJ2-5
CDR3aa: CASSRRPGSLEETQYF
CDR3nt: TGTGCCAGCAGCCGTCGACCGGGATCTCTGGAAGAGACCCAGTACTTC

d_gene: TRBD1
abundance: .
v_gene: TRBV4-1
j_gene: TRBJ2-6
CDR3aa: CASSPGQYLSGANVLTF
CDR3nt: TGCGCCAGCAGCCCGGGACAGTACCTCTCTGGGGCCAACGTCCTGACTTTC

d_gene: .
abundance: few
v_gene: TRBV13
j_gene: TRBJ1-1
CDR3aa: CASSLTGYGEAFF
CDR3nt: TGTGCCAGCAGCCTGACAGGTTACGGTGAAGCTTTCTTT

d_gene: TRBD1
abundance: few
v_gene: TRBV6-5
j_gene: TRBJ2-5
CDR3aa: CATTGTGEVETQYF
CDR3nt: TGTGCCACAACGGGGACAGGGGAGGTGGAGACCCAGTACTTC

d_gene: .
abundance: .
v_gene: TRBV6-6
j_gene: TRBJ1-4
CDR3aa: CASSSRVPRNEKLFF
CDR3nt: TGTGCCAGCAGCTCCCGGGTCCCTAGGAATGAAAAACTGTTTTTT

d_gene: TRBD1
abundance: .
v_gene: TRBV18
j_gene: TRBJ1-2
CDR3aa: CASSPPHEDRGNYGYTF
CDR3nt: TGTGCCAGCTCACCACCTCATGAGGACAGGGGAAACTATGGCTACACCTTC

d_gene: TRBD1
abundance: .
v_gene: TRBV7-9
j_gene: TRBJ1-5
CDR3aa: CASSLGVSGTASNQPQHF
CDR3nt: TGTGCCAGCAGCTTAGGGGTTAGTGGGACAGCTAGCAATCAGCCCCAGCATTTT

d_gene: TRBD1
abundance: many
v_gene: TRBV4-1
j_gene: TRBJ2-7
CDR3aa: CASSHGQAPNNEQYF
CDR3nt: TGCGCCAGCAGCCATGGACAGGCCCCTAATAACGAGCAGTACTTC

d_gene: TRBD1
abundance: .
v_gene: TRBV27
j_gene: TRBJ1-5
CDR3aa: CASSLGQGVNQPQHF
CDR3nt: TGTGCCAGCAGTTTAGGCCAGGGGGTCAATCAGCCCCAGCATTTT

d_gene: TRBD1
abundance: .
v_gene: TRBV30
j_gene: TRBJ2-5
CDR3aa: CAWKTLTGAQETQYF
CDR3nt: TGTGCCTGGAAGACCTTAACAGGGGCGCAAGAGACCCAGTACTTC

d_gene: .
abundance: once
v_gene: TRBV13
j_gene: TRBJ2-7
CDR3aa: CASSVGQRYREQYF
CDR3nt: TGTGCCAGCAGCGTGGGGCAGAGGTATCGCGAGCAGTACTTC

d_gene: TRBD1
abundance: .
v_gene: TRBV14
j_gene: TRBJ1-4
CDR3aa: CASSLQGQQNEKLFF
CDR3nt: TGTGCCAGCAGCCTTCAGGGACAGCAAAATGAAAAACTGTTTTTT

d_gene: .
abundance: few
v_gene: TRBV6-5
j_gene: TRBJ2-5
CDR3aa: CASSYWGTQYF
CDR3nt: TGTGCCAGCAGTTACTGGGGGACCCAGTACTTC

d_gene: TRBD1
abundance: few
v_gene: TRBV29-1
j_gene: TRBJ1-5
CDR3aa: CSVADRVGQPQHF
CDR3nt: TGCAGCGTCGCTGACAGGGTGGGTCAGCCCCAGCATTTT

d_gene: .
abundance: .
v_gene: TRBV7-9
j_gene: TRBJ2-3
CDR3aa: CASSFELARNTDTQYF
CDR3nt: TGTGCCAGCAGCTTCGAATTAGCGAGGAACACAGATACGCAGTATTTT

d_gene: .
abundance: .
v_gene: TRBV27
j_gene: TRBJ2-7
CDR3aa: CASSLSPGSSSYEQYF
CDR3nt: TGTGCCAGCAGTTTATCACCGGGCTCCAGCTCCTACGAGCAGTACTTC

d_gene: .
abundance: .
v_gene: TRBV2
j_gene: TRBJ2-1
CDR3aa: CASETDYNEQFF
CDR3nt: TGTGCCAGCGAGACAGATTACAATGAGCAGTTCTTC

d_gene: .
abundance: .
v_gene: TRBV4-1
j_gene: TRBJ1-2
CDR3aa: CASRAQGSYGYTF
CDR3nt: TGCGCCAGCCGCGCGCAGGGGAGCTATGGCTACACCTTC

d_gene: .
abundance: .
v_gene: TRBV19
j_gene: TRBJ1-1
CDR3aa: CASSIDGDTEAFF
CDR3nt: TGTGCCAGTAGTATAGACGGGGACACTGAAGCTTTCTTT

d_gene: .
abundance: few
v_gene: TRBV5-6
j_gene: TRBJ1-2
CDR3aa: CASSLLGAYTF
CDR3nt: TGTGCCAGCAGCTTGCTCGGGGCCTACACCTTC

d_gene: TRBD1
abundance: .
v_gene: TRBV27
j_gene: TRBJ1-2
CDR3aa: CASSFGTGLNYGYTF
CDR3nt: TGTGCCAGCAGTTTTGGGACAGGACTCAACTATGGCTACACCTTC

d_gene: TRBD1
abundance: .
v_gene: TRBV30
j_gene: TRBJ2-1
CDR3aa: CALDREGQFF
CDR3nt: TGTGCCTTGGACAGGGAAGGGCAGTTCTTC

d_gene: TRBD1
abundance: .
v_gene: TRBV27
j_gene: TRBJ2-7
CDR3aa: CASSPGTGGYEQYF
CDR3nt: TGTGCCAGCAGTCCCGGGACAGGGGGCTACGAGCAGTACTTC

d_gene: .
abundance: few
v_gene: TRBV5-6
j_gene: TRBJ1-1
CDR3aa: CASSAALGLNTEAFF
CDR3nt: TGTGCCAGCAGCGCGGCCTTGGGCCTGAACACTGAAGCTTTCTTT

d_gene: .
abundance: many
v_gene: TRBV14
j_gene: TRBJ2-1
CDR3aa: CASNLRQGDAYNEQFF
CDR3nt: TGTGCCAGCAACCTAAGGCAGGGAGACGCCTACAATGAGCAGTTCTTC

d_gene: .
abundance: .
v_gene: TRBV5-4
j_gene: TRBJ1-1
CDR3aa: CASSYGLEAFF
CDR3nt: TGTGCCAGCAGCTACGGCCTTGAAGCTTTCTTT

d_gene: TRBD1
abundance: .
v_gene: TRBV2
j_gene: TRBJ2-5
CDR3aa: CASSEGYRGREETQYF
CDR3nt: TGTGCCAGCAGTGAAGGATATAGGGGGCGGGAAGAGACCCAGTACTTC

d_gene: TRBD2
abundance: once
v_gene: TRBV4-2
j_gene: TRBJ2-1
CDR3aa: CASSQGGGSYNEQFF
CDR3nt: TGTGCCAGCAGCCAAGGGGGGGGCTCCTACAATGAGCAGTTCTTC

d_gene: .
abundance: few
v_gene: TRBV7-8
j_gene: TRBJ1-1
CDR3aa: CASSPIIQGTMNTEAFF
CDR3nt: TGTGCCAGCAGCCCTATCATTCAGGGGACCATGAACACTGAAGCTTTCTTT

d_gene: .
abundance: .
v_gene: TRBV9
j_gene: TRBJ1-2
CDR3aa: CASSGDRVDGYTF
CDR3nt: TGTGCCAGCAGCGGGGACCGAGTGGATGGCTACACCTTC

d_gene: .
abundance: .
v_gene: TRBV15
j_gene: TRBJ1-1
CDR3aa: CATSSEDSYTEAFF
CDR3nt: TGTGCCACCAGCAGCGAGGACAGCTACACTGAAGCTTTCTTT

d_gene: .
abundance: .
v_gene: TRBV18
j_gene: TRBJ2-7
CDR3aa: CASSPRDRPLDEQYF
CDR3nt: TGTGCCAGCTCACCCCGGGACCGACCCCTCGACGAGCAGTACTTC

d_gene: .
abundance: .
v_gene: TRBV5-1
j_gene: TRBJ2-3
CDR3aa: CASSFDSTDTQYF
CDR3nt: TGCGCCAGCAGCTTCGACAGCACAGATACGCAGTATTTT

d_gene: .
abundance: .
v_gene: TRBV7-9
j_gene: TRBJ2-3
CDR3aa: CASSDPGNTDTQYF
CDR3nt: TGTGCCAGCAGCGACCCCGGCAACACAGATACGCAGTATTTT

d_gene: .
abundance: .
v_gene: TRBV6-1
j_gene: TRBJ1-1
CDR3aa: CASSETSWDNYEAFF
CDR3nt: TGTGCCAGCAGTGAAACCTCATGGGACAACTATGAAGCTTTCTTT

d_gene: .
abundance: few
v_gene: TRBV10-3
j_gene: TRBJ1-1
CDR3aa: CAISEYKGRNTEAFF
CDR3nt: TGTGCCATCAGTGAGTACAAGGGGAGAAACACTGAAGCTTTCTTT

d_gene: .
abundance: .
v_gene: TRBV18
j_gene: TRBJ2-7
CDR3aa: CASSPPSGHPYEQYF
CDR3nt: TGTGCCAGCTCACCACCGTCGGGACACCCATACGAGCAGTACTTC

d_gene: .
abundance: .
v_gene: TRBV7-9
j_gene: TRBJ1-1
CDR3aa: CASSFGQAEAFF
CDR3nt: TGTGCCAGCAGCTTCGGGCAGGCTGAAGCTTTCTTT